Below, one T cell receptor (beta chain) is given with its context. Its cognate antigen is unknown. CDR3 length: 15 residues. The V gene's germline CDR1 is SGHRS and CDR2 YFSETQ. The V end was cut by 0 bases, the J end by 7 bases, with 13 bases between. Constant-segment primers and 5'RACE yielded cDNA libraries for TCR alpha and TCR beta, each carrying sample barcodes and UMIs. TCRdb passed the 5' RACE reads through MiXCR, listing each CDR3 protein once. The table records about 390,000 distinct CDR3 sequences, 21% of them present only once. The data stem from a study of T-cell memory formation after mild COVID-19. Regarding the study as a whole: Unconfirmed was the SARS-CoV-2 specificity of second-wave clones that peaked on day 37. The finding that pre-infection memory included some responding clones suggested that cross-reactive memory joined. From day 15 to 85, contracting clones were balanced between CD4 and CD8, whereas later expanders leaned toward CD4+.

V and J are TRBV5-1 and TRBJ1-4; D is unresolved. The sample was PBMCs or a T cell subset sorted from them (not recorded which). The TCR was taken from an adult woman who had mild COVID-19 (a few samples of this study predate the infection). Cell type and time point are not known. This CDR3 is CASSLDPGVFEKLFF. DNA of the CDR3: TGCGCCAGCAGCTTGGATCCGGGAGTGTTTGAAAAACTGTTTTTT.